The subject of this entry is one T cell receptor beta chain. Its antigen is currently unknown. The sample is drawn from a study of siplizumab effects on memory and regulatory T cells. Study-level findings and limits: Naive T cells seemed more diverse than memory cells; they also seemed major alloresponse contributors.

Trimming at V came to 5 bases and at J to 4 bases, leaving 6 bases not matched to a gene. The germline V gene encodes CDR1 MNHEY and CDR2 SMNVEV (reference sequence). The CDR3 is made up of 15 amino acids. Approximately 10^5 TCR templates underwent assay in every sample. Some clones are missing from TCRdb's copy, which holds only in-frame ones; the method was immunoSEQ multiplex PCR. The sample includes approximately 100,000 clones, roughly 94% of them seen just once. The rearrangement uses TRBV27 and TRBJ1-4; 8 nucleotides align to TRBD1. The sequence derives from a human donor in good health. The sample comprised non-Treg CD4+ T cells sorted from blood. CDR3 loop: CASSLQGAINEKLFF. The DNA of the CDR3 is TGTGCCAGCAGTCTGCAGGGGGCGATTAATGAAAAACTGTTTTTT.